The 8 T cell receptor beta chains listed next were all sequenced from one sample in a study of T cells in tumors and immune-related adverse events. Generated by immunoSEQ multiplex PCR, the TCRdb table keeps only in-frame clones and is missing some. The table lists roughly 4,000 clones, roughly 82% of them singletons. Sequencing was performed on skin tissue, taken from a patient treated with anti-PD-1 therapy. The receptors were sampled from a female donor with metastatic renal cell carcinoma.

DNA for the CDR3: TGTGCCAGCAGGGCCTGGTCCGGGGAGCTGTTTTTT. As protein: CASRAWSGELFF. The rearrangement links TRBV2 to TRBJ2-2; D uncertain. Germline V lookup: CDR1 SNHLY, CDR2 FYNNEI. Trimming shortened V by 6 bases and J by 6 bases, and 8 bases separated the two germline ends. The CDR3 has 12 amino acids.

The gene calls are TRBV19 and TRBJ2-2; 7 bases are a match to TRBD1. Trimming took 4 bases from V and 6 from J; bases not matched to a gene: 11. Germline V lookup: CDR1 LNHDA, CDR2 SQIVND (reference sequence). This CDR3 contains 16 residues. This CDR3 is CASSNPYRGRAGELFF. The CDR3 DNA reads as TGTGCCAGTAGTAACCCGTACAGGGGTAGGGCCGGGGAGCTGTTTTTT.

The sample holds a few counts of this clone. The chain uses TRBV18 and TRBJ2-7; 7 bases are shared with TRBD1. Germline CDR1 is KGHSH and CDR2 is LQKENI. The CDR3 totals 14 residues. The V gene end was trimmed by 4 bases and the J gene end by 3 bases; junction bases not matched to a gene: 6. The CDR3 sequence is CASSRGQSIYEQYF. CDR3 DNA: TGTGCCAGCTCACGGGGACAGAGTATCTACGAGCAGTACTTC.

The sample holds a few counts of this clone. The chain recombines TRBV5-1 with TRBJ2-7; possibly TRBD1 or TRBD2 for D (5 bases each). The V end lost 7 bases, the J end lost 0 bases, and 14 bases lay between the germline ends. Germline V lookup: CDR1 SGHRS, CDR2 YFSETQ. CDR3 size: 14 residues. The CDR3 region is CASRQGPSSYEQYF. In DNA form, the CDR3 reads TGCGCCAGCCGCCAGGGACCTAGCTCCTACGAGCAGTACTTC.

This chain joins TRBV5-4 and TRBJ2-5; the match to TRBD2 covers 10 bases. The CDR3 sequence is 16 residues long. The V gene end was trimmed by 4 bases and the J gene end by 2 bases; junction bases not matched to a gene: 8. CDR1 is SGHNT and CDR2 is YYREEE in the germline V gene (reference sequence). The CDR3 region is CASSKGLATTQETQYF. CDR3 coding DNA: TGTGCCAGCAGCAAGGGACTAGCGACTACTCAAGAGACCCAGTACTTC.

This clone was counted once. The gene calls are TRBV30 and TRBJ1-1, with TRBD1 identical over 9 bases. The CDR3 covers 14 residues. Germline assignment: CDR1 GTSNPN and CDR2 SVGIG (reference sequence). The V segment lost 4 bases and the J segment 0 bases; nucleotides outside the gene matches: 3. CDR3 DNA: TGTGCCTGGACGACAGGGGGTATGAACACTGAAGCTTTCTTT. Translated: CAWTTGGMNTEAFF.

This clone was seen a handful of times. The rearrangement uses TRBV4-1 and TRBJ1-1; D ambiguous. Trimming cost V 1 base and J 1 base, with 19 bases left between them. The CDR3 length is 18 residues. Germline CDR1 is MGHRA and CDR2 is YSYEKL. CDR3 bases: TGCGCCAGCAGCCAAGTTGGGAGGTTCTCTGGACGGAACACTGAAGCTTTCTTT. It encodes CASSQVGRFSGRNTEAFF.

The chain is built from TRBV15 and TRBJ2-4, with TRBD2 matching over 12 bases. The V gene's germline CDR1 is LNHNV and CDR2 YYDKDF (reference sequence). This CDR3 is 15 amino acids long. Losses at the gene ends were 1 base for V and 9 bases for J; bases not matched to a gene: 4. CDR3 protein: CATSRGTSGVGIQYF. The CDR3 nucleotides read TGTGCCACCAGCAGAGGGACTAGCGGGGTAGGCATTCAGTACTTC. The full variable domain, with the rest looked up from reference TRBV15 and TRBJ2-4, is DAMVIQNPRYQVTQFGKPVTLSCSQTLNHNVMYWYQQKSSQAPKLLFHYYDKDFNNEADTPDNFQSRRPNTSFCFLDIRSPGLGDTAMYLCATSRGTSGVGIQYFGAGTRLSVL.